These 11 T cell receptor beta chains were all obtained from the same sample, sequenced in a study of T cell changes during pregnancy in multiple sclerosis. Method: immunoSEQ multiplex PCR; TCRdb's copy keeps in-frame clones and lacks some. The data contain 30,000 to 45,000 clones, under 95% of them singletons. This sample comprised CD4+ T cells from peripheral blood mononuclear cells, obtained after pregnancy. The receptors were gathered from a female donor with multiple sclerosis, enrolled in a pregnancy study.

This chain connects TRBV6-6 to TRBJ1-5; no clear D. Germline CDR1 and CDR2: MNHNY and SVGAGI (reference sequence). This CDR3 is 16 amino acids long. Trimming removed 0 bases at V and 0 bases at J, with 9 bases between. The CDR3 here is CASSYSRGPSNQPQHF. The CDR3, as DNA: TGTGCCAGCAGTTACTCGAGAGGGCCTAGCAATCAGCCCCAGCATTTT.

The chain combines TRBV29-1 with TRBJ1-1; D gene uncertain. Germline V gene sequence: CDR1 SQVTM, CDR2 ANQGSEA. The CDR3 length is 11 residues. Trimming left V 5 bases short and J 3 bases short, with 7 bases between. Here the CDR3 DNA reads TGCAGCGTTCTCCTCTACACTGAAGCTTTCTTT. Translated, it gives CSVLLYTEAFF.

CDR3 region: CASSSAGQMNTEAFF. The CDR3 DNA sequence: TGTGCCAGCAGTTCCGCCGGACAAATGAACACTGAAGCTTTCTTT. This chain joins TRBV28 and TRBJ1-1; weak D call: TRBD1 (5 bases). Germline-derived CDR1 and CDR2 are MDHEN and SYDVKM. V gave up 4 bases and J gave up 0 bases, with 12 bases separating them. The CDR3 sequence is 15 residues long.

The DNA of the CDR3 is TGCGCCAGCAGCTTATTAGCGGGAGGAGGAGATACGCAGTATTTT. It is translated as CASSLLAGGGDTQYF. The chain uses TRBV5-1 and TRBJ2-3; TRBD2 agrees at 10 bases. The CDR3 runs 15 residues. The junction had 5 bases not matched to a gene; V was cut back by 2 bases and J by 5 bases. Germline CDR1 and CDR2: SGHRS and YFSETQ.

The V gene is TRBV7-3, the J gene TRBJ2-1; 7 nucleotides align to TRBD2. Germline lookup yields CDR1 SGHTA and CDR2 FQGTGA. Losses at the gene ends were 5 bases for V and 8 bases for J; bases not matched to a gene: 9. The CDR3 is made up of 14 amino acids. The CDR3 loop reads CASSRLASGDEQFF. The CDR3 nucleotides are TGTGCCAGCAGCCGACTAGCTTCGGGAGATGAGCAGTTCTTC.

This chain joins TRBV5-1 and TRBJ1-2; unclear D gene. V was clipped by 0 bases and J by 6 bases, with 9 bases between them. This CDR3 has 13 amino acids. The germline CDR1 and CDR2 sequences are SGHRS and YFSETQ. This chain's CDR3 is CASSLAPGDGYTF. The CDR3 DNA sequence: TGCGCCAGCAGCTTGGCCCCCGGGGATGGCTACACCTTC.

V usage is TRBV7-8 and J usage is TRBJ1-1; 8 bases line up with TRBD1. V lost 1 base and J lost 3; bases outside the gene matches: 16. The CDR3 totals 19 residues. CDR1 is SGHVS and CDR2 is FQNEAQ in the germline V gene. CDR3 loop: CASSLVRSRGRPEDTEAFF. CDR3 nucleotide sequence: TGTGCCAGCAGCTTAGTCCGGAGCAGGGGGCGCCCGGAAGACACTGAAGCTTTCTTT.

This chain joins TRBV4-1 and TRBJ1-1; 8 bases map to TRBD1. The J segment lost 1 base and the V segment lost 0 bases, leaving 7 bases of the junction unmatched. Germline V gene lookup returns CDR1 MGHRA and CDR2 YSYEKL. This CDR3 comprises 17 residues. The CDR3 protein is CASSQDQAGTGNTEAFF. CDR3 coding DNA: TGCGCCAGCAGCCAAGATCAGGCCGGGACAGGGAACACTGAAGCTTTCTTT.

J is TRBJ1-1 and V is TRBV2, with TRBD1 identical over 9 bases. The CDR3 extends over 15 amino acids. Trimming cost V 8 bases and J 1 base; bases outside gene matches: 8. CDR1 and CDR2 from the germline V gene are SNHLY and FYNNEI. CDR3 in amino acids: CASQGTGRSNTEAFF. The CDR3, as DNA: TGTGCCAGCCAGGGGACAGGGAGGTCGAACACTGAAGCTTTCTTT. Together with reference TRBV2 and TRBJ1-1, the CDR3 gives the full variable domain: EPEVTQTPSHQVTQMGQEVILRCVPISNHLYFYWYRQILGQKVEFLVSFYNNEISEKSEIFDDQFSVERPDGSNFTLKIRSTKLEDSAMYFCASQGTGRSNTEAFFGQGTRLTVV.

The CDR3 sequence: CASRKSGSSYNEQFF. The CDR3 DNA reads TGTGCCAGTAGAAAAAGCGGGAGCTCCTACAATGAGCAGTTCTTC. The chain recombines TRBV19 with TRBJ2-1; 8 bases fit TRBD2. Germline V gene lookup returns CDR1 LNHDA and CDR2 SQIVND (reference sequence). V was pared by 6 bases and J by 0 bases, with 4 bases of the junction left unmatched. The CDR3 contains 15 residues.

The chain couples TRBV9 to TRBJ2-7; D possibly corresponds to TRBD2 (6 bases). From germline, CDR1 is SGDLS and CDR2 YYNGEE. There are 15 residues in the CDR3. V lost 5 bases and J 9 bases, leaving 24 bases between the germline ends. The CDR3 DNA reads TGTGCCAGCAGTAGAGAAGCGGGCTCCCAGATGGGGCAGTACTTC. This encodes CASSREAGSQMGQYF.